This is a list of T cell receptor beta chains from one sample in a study of graft-versus-host responses after intestinal transplantation. These receptors lack a known antigen. Measured with immunoSEQ multiplex PCR; TCRdb has only the in-frame clones, and not every one. The sample yields 55,000 to 75,000 clones, over 75% seen once. The sequencing here drew on unstimulated CD4+ T cells sorted from spleen or lymph node cells, taken before transplant. The receptors come from a human donor who was the organ donor for an intestinal transplant. CDR3s include the opening cysteine and the closing phenylalanine or tryptophan. A D gene is named only where the DNA matches it firmly. Some rows mark clone size as missing; the rest say once, few, many or name a class of expanded clone.

j_gene: TRBJ1-4; d_gene: TRBD1; abundance: .; v_gene: TRBV28; CDR3nt: TGTGCCAGCAGTTCTTCCGGGACAGGTAATGCAACTAATGAAAAACTGTTTTTT; CDR3aa: CASSSSGTGNATNEKLFF
j_gene: TRBJ1-1; d_gene: .; abundance: .; v_gene: TRBV6-1; CDR3nt: TGTGCCAGCAGTCCGATAGGGGGGAACACTGAAGCTTTCTTT; CDR3aa: CASSPIGGNTEAFF
j_gene: TRBJ2-1; d_gene: .; abundance: .; v_gene: TRBV5-1; CDR3nt: TGCGCCAGCAGCTTGGCCAAGAGAGATGAGCAGTTCTTC; CDR3aa: CASSLAKRDEQFF
j_gene: TRBJ2-3; d_gene: .; abundance: .; v_gene: TRBV29-1; CDR3nt: TGCAGCGTTGTTTCCCCACGAAGGGGTGAAGATACGCAGTATTTT; CDR3aa: CSVVSPRRGEDTQYF
j_gene: TRBJ2-2; d_gene: TRBD1; abundance: .; v_gene: TRBV12-5; CDR3nt: TGTGCTAGTGGAAATACCCCGGGACAGGGGGCTTTAACCGGGGAGCTGTTTTTT; CDR3aa: CASGNTPGQGALTGELFF
j_gene: TRBJ1-1; d_gene: .; abundance: .; v_gene: TRBV27; CDR3nt: TGTGCCAGCAGCTTCAGGGGCCCAAACACTGAAGCTTTCTTT; CDR3aa: CASSFRGPNTEAFF
j_gene: TRBJ1-6; d_gene: TRBD1; abundance: once; v_gene: TRBV30; CDR3nt: TGTGCCTGGGGGGACAGGGCGGTTTATAATTCACCCCTCCACTTT; CDR3aa: CAWGDRAVYNSPLHF
j_gene: TRBJ2-3; d_gene: TRBD2; abundance: .; v_gene: TRBV2; CDR3nt: TGTGCCAGCACCCGGCGGGAGGATACGCAGTATTTT; CDR3aa: CASTRREDTQYF
j_gene: TRBJ1-5; d_gene: .; abundance: .; v_gene: TRBV7-6; CDR3nt: TGTGCCAGCAGCTTTGGGTCAGGGAAATATAGCAATCAGCCCCAGCATTTT; CDR3aa: CASSFGSGKYSNQPQHF
j_gene: TRBJ2-1; d_gene: TRBD2; abundance: .; v_gene: TRBV7-3; CDR3nt: TGTGCCAGCAGCGTAACTAGCGGCGTCTACAATGAGCAGTTCTTC; CDR3aa: CASSVTSGVYNEQFF
j_gene: TRBJ1-1; d_gene: .; abundance: .; v_gene: TRBV2; CDR3nt: TGTGCCAGCACCAACAGGGACACTGAAGCTTTCTTT; CDR3aa: CASTNRDTEAFF
j_gene: TRBJ2-5; d_gene: .; abundance: once; v_gene: TRBV18; CDR3nt: TGTGCCAGCGCCCCTAATGGGGCTCAAGAGACCCAGTACTTC; CDR3aa: CASAPNGAQETQYF
j_gene: TRBJ1-5; d_gene: TRBD1; abundance: once; v_gene: TRBV19; CDR3nt: TGTGCCAGTAGTATACCGCCCCGGGGACAGAGGTTCGAACAGCCCCAGCATTTT; CDR3aa: CASSIPPRGQRFEQPQHF
j_gene: TRBJ1-2; d_gene: TRBD1; abundance: .; v_gene: TRBV6-6; CDR3nt: TGTGCCAGCAGTTACCCCGACAGGGTAGGCTATGGCTACACCTTC; CDR3aa: CASSYPDRVGYGYTF
j_gene: TRBJ1-3; d_gene: .; abundance: .; v_gene: TRBV15; CDR3nt: TGTGCCACCACCCAGGTGGGGGCTAGAAACACCATATATTTT; CDR3aa: CATTQVGARNTIYF
j_gene: TRBJ1-2; d_gene: TRBD1; abundance: .; v_gene: TRBV19; CDR3nt: TGTGCCAGTAGTATAAGGGGGCCTGACTATGGCTACACCTTC; CDR3aa: CASSIRGPDYGYTF
j_gene: TRBJ2-3; d_gene: TRBD1; abundance: .; v_gene: TRBV4-2; CDR3nt: TGTGCCAGCAGCCAAGGTGGCCTAGGGGGCGATACGCAGTATTTT; CDR3aa: CASSQGGLGGDTQYF
j_gene: TRBJ1-5; d_gene: TRBD1; abundance: .; v_gene: TRBV5-6; CDR3nt: TGTGCCAGCAGCTCCGGGACAGGTGCTAGCAATCAGCCCCAGCATTTT; CDR3aa: CASSSGTGASNQPQHF